This passage covers 27 T cell receptor beta chains from one sample sequenced in a study of shared clonotypes between healthy human individuals. Here immunoSEQ multiplex PCR was the method, and the copy in TCRdb shows in-frame clones only, minus some. In the table there are around 2,000,000 clones, about 95% of which are singletons. Naive CD8 cells lacked CD45RO and underwent positive selection for CCR7, leaving out terminally differentiated effector memory CD45RA+ cells. Sequenced: naive CD8+ T cells sorted from blood. The receptor source for this set is a man younger than 35 in good health.

CDR3 sequence: CASSLTGNEKLFF. The CDR3 DNA sequence: TGTGCCAGCAGCTTGACAGGGAATGAAAAACTGTTTTTT. The chain recombines TRBV5-8 with TRBJ1-4; perhaps TRBD1 as D (6 bases). CDR1 and CDR2 from the germline V gene are SGHTS and YDEGEE. Trimming removed 1 base at V and 5 bases at J, with 6 bases between. This CDR3 has 13 amino acids.

Notes on this clone: The sample has other DNA sequences that encode this CDR3 too. The chain carries TRBV28 and TRBJ1-5; D remains unclear. CDR1 is MDHEN, CDR2 SYDVKM, per germline. This CDR3 is built from 14 residues. With 2 bases removed from V and 3 bases from J, the gap between germline ends came to 8 bases. DNA for the CDR3: TGTGCCAGCAGTTTAGAGGGTTTCAATCAGCCCCAGCATTTT. Amino acid sequence: CASSLEGFNQPQHF.

This clone was found once. V is TRBV27 and J is TRBJ1-4; D may be TRBD1 (6 bases). V gave up 6 bases and J gave up 7 bases, with 15 bases separating them. The CDR3 contains 14 residues. Germline CDR1 reads MNHEY; CDR2 reads SMNVEV (reference sequence). The CDR3 bases are TGTGCCAGCAGGCCCGGGACAAGGGCTGAAAAACTGTTTTTT. Translating it yields CASRPGTRAEKLFF.

This clone was observed once. This chain links TRBV6-6 with TRBJ1-2; D is ambiguous. V lost 3 bases to trimming and J lost 0 bases, with 14 bases between them. In germline, CDR1 is MNHNY, CDR2 SVGAGI (reference sequence). The CDR3 has 16 residues. The CDR3 region is CASSYFSGGPNYGYTF. The CDR3 region has the DNA TGTGCCAGCAGTTATTTTTCAGGAGGGCCTAACTATGGCTACACCTTC.

This clone appeared once. The chain has TRBV7-8 and TRBJ2-7, with 15 positions matching TRBD2. Per the germline V gene, CDR1 is SGHVS and CDR2 is FQNEAQ. V lost 0 bases, J lost 9 bases, and 9 bases stayed unmatched. The CDR3 has 17 amino acids. CDR3: CASSLAEGTSGGLGQYF. The CDR3 region has the DNA TGTGCCAGCAGCTTAGCGGAAGGGACTAGCGGGGGGCTGGGGCAGTACTTC.

Concerning this clone: This same CDR3 is encoded by further DNA sequences in the sample. The V call is TRBV4-1, the J call TRBJ1-1; D is undetermined. The CDR3 runs 13 residues. Germline assignment: CDR1 MGHRA and CDR2 YSYEKL. V lost 1 base and J lost 3, with 6 bases in between. The CDR3 nucleotides read TGCGCCAGCAGCCAAGGGTATTACACTGAAGCTTTCTTT. The encoded protein is CASSQGYYTEAFF.

J is TRBJ2-5 and V is TRBV10-2; 12 nucleotides match TRBD2. This CDR3 has 15 amino acids. CDR1 is WSHSY, CDR2 SAAADI, per germline. Trimming removed 6 bases from V and 5 bases from J; junction bases left unmatched: 7. The CDR3 DNA follows: TGCGCCAGCAGGGCCCTAGCGGGAGGGGAGGAGACCCAGTACTTC. Amino acid sequence: CASRALAGGEETQYF.

This chain connects TRBV27 to TRBJ2-1; unclear D gene. The germline gives CDR1 MNHEY, CDR2 SMNVEV (reference sequence). The germline V and J ends were trimmed by 7 bases and 6 bases, with 13 bases remaining between them. The CDR3 covers 13 residues. The DNA of the CDR3 is TGTGCCAGCACCAACCTAAGAGGCAATGAGCAGTTCTTC. It is translated as CASTNLRGNEQFF.

V is TRBV11-2 and J is TRBJ2-3; 11 bases map to TRBD2. Germline V gene lookup returns CDR1 SGHAT and CDR2 FQNNGV. V shed 5 bases, J shed 0 bases, and the junction held 13 bases outside the gene matches. CDR3 size: 19 residues. This CDR3 reads CASSPSGTSGPYSTDTQYF. The DNA for the CDR3 is TGTGCCAGCAGCCCCTCCGGGACTAGCGGCCCCTATAGCACAGATACGCAGTATTTT.

The genes are TRBV6-1 and TRBJ2-7, with D tentatively TRBD2 (7 bases). The V and J ends lost 4 bases and 6 bases respectively, with 19 bases between them. The CDR3 runs to 15 residues. Germline CDR1 is MNHNS and CDR2 is SASEGT. CDR3 protein: CASSGTAGLLGEQYF. The CDR3 coding sequence is TGTGCCAGCAGTGGGACAGCGGGACTTCTTGGCGAGCAGTACTTC.

J is TRBJ1-6 and V is TRBV5-5; D may be TRBD1 (6 bases). The CDR3 is 17 residues long. Germline V lookup: CDR1 SGHKS, CDR2 YYEKEE (reference sequence). V lost 0 bases, J lost 5 bases, and 15 bases lay in between. CDR3 in amino acids: CASSLADRPTHNSPLHF. CDR3 nucleotide sequence: TGTGCCAGCAGCTTGGCCGACAGGCCTACTCATAATTCACCCCTCCACTTT.

The J gene is TRBJ2-3, the V gene TRBV5-1, with 9 bases fitting TRBD1. V lost 4 bases, J lost 10 bases, and 7 bases stayed unmatched. In germline, CDR1 is SGHRS, CDR2 YFSETQ. The length of the CDR3 is 13 residues. The CDR3 sequence is CASSDPQGAPQYF. In nucleotides, the CDR3 is TGCGCCAGCAGCGACCCACAGGGGGCACCGCAGTATTTT.

The V gene is TRBV5-1, the J gene TRBJ1-1; 7 bases are shared with TRBD1. Germline trimming cut 3 bases from V and 8 bases from J; bases unmatched to any gene: 4. This CDR3 region has 12 residues. Per the germline V gene, CDR1 is SGHRS and CDR2 is YFSETQ. This chain's CDR3 is CASSSTGSEAFF. The CDR3 DNA reads TGCGCCAGCAGCTCGACAGGGTCGGAAGCTTTCTTT. The full variable domain, completed using reference TRBV5-1 and TRBJ1-1, is KAGVTQTPRYLIKTRGQQVTLSCSPISGHRSVSWYQQTPGQGLQFLFEYFSETQRNKGNFPGRFSGRQFSNSRSEMNVSTLELGDSALYLCASSSTGSEAFFGQGTRLTVV.

V usage is TRBV2 and J usage is TRBJ1-1, with 10 bases identical to TRBD1. V lost 6 bases, J lost 2 bases, and 18 bases stayed unmatched. The CDR3 loop spans 19 amino acids. The germline CDR1 and CDR2 sequences are SNHLY and FYNNEI. The CDR3 nucleotides are TGTGCCAGCAGCGGAACAATAACCGGGACAGGGGCCATAAACACTGAAGCTTTCTTT. This gives the protein CASSGTITGTGAINTEAFF. Supplemented by reference TRBV2 and TRBJ1-1, the full variable domain reads EPEVTQTPSHQVTQMGQEVILRCVPISNHLYFYWYRQILGQKVEFLVSFYNNEISEKSEIFDDQFSVERPDGSNFTLKIRSTKLEDSAMYFCASSGTITGTGAINTEAFFGQGTRLTVV.

This rearrangement joins TRBV6-1 to TRBJ1-5; 9 nucleotides agree with TRBD1. The ends lost 4 bases at V and 1 base at J; junction bases unmatched: 11. The CDR3 length is 18 residues. Germline V gene sequence: CDR1 MNHNS, CDR2 SASEGT. This CDR3 reads CASSGGQGALMSNQPQHF. As DNA, the CDR3 is TGTGCCAGCAGTGGGGGACAGGGTGCCTTAATGAGCAATCAGCCCCAGCATTTT.

Written as DNA, the CDR3 is TGTGCCAGCAGCTTGCCGGACAGGGGAATGAACACTGAAGCTTTCTTT. It is translated as CASSLPDRGMNTEAFF. The gene calls are TRBV7-9 and TRBJ1-1; 9 bases line up with TRBD1. Germline trimming cut 3 bases from V and 0 bases from J; bases unmatched to any gene: 5. CDR1 is SEHNR and CDR2 is FQNEAQ in the germline V gene (reference sequence). CDR3 length: 16 residues.

As regards this clone: The junction and the germline gene differ at one end; a read error may be behind it. The rearrangement uses TRBV15 and TRBJ2-1, with no clear D. The CDR3 extends over 13 amino acids. The V gene's germline CDR1 is LNHNV and CDR2 YYDKDF (reference sequence). CDR3 loop: CATSGEPGNEQFF. CDR3 nucleotide sequence: TGTGCCACCAGCGGAGAACCGGGCAATGAGCAGTTCTTC.

To note about this clone: The sample contains more than one DNA sequence encoding this CDR3. The gene calls are TRBV14 and TRBJ1-2; possible D gene TRBD1, 6 bases. Germline V gene lookup returns CDR1 SGHDN and CDR2 FVKESK. The CDR3 consists of 13 residues. The V and J ends lost 1 base and 4 bases respectively, with 7 bases between them. The DNA for the CDR3 is TGTGCCAGCAGCCAAGGGACAGCCTATGGCTACACCTTC. It specifies CASSQGTAYGYTF.

The chain recombines TRBV7-9 with TRBJ1-4; TRBD1 matches at 11 bases. Germline V lookup: CDR1 SEHNR, CDR2 FQNEAQ (reference sequence). The J segment lost 2 bases and the V segment lost 5 bases, leaving 4 bases of the junction unmatched. This CDR3 has 16 amino acids. In DNA form, the CDR3 reads TGTGCCAGCAGCACCGGGACAGGGGGTACTAATGAAAAACTGTTTTTT. Translating gives CASSTGTGGTNEKLFF.

The V and J genes are TRBV27 and TRBJ2-7; 11 bases are a match to TRBD1. This CDR3 is 17 amino acids long. Looked up from germline, CDR1 is MNHEY and CDR2 is SMNVEV (reference sequence). V gave up 5 bases and J gave up 6 bases; unmatched junction bases: 15. CDR3 region: CASSPGPGQGVWLEQYF. In DNA form, the CDR3 reads TGTGCCAGCAGTCCGGGGCCGGGACAGGGGGTCTGGCTCGAGCAGTACTTC.

The sample holds one count of this clone. This chain joins TRBV9 and TRBJ2-1; TRBD2 might be the D (6 bases). Germline loops: CDR1 SGDLS, CDR2 YYNGEE. This CDR3 comprises 17 residues. V lost 0 bases, J lost 7 bases, and 20 bases lay in between. CDR3 nucleotide sequence: TGTGCCAGCAGCGTAGCTTCGGGGGTGTTTAATAGGAATGAGCAGTTCTTC. This sequence encodes CASSVASGVFNRNEQFF.

V usage is TRBV11-2 and J usage is TRBJ1-2, with D uncertain. The germline V gene has CDR1 SGHAT and CDR2 FQNNGV. Between the trimmed V and J ends, which lost 1 base and 6 bases, there was a span of 18 bases. This CDR3 is 16 amino acids long. For the CDR3, the DNA is TGTGCCAGCAGCTTAGCACCTTCAGGCATGCCTGATGGCTACACCTTC. Its translation is CASSLAPSGMPDGYTF.

V and J are TRBV30 and TRBJ2-1; D is unclear. The CDR3 is 14 amino acids. CDR1 and CDR2 from the germline V gene are GTSNPN and SVGIG (reference sequence). Trimming took 0 bases from V and 3 from J, leaving 9 bases between them. The CDR3 spells CAWSVELNYNEQFF. In nucleotides, the CDR3 is TGTGCCTGGAGTGTAGAACTCAACTACAATGAGCAGTTCTTC.

Of note for this clone: Different DNA sequences within this sample yield the same CDR3. The chain recombines TRBV9 with TRBJ1-1; perhaps TRBD1 as D (6 bases). The CDR3 totals 13 residues. The ends were cut back, 2 bases at V and 1 base at J, with 6 bases in the middle. Looked up from germline, CDR1 is SGDLS and CDR2 is YYNGEE. In DNA, the CDR3 is TGTGCCAGCAGCGTGACAGGGAACACTGAAGCTTTCTTT. Translating it yields CASSVTGNTEAFF.

The J gene is TRBJ2-7, the V gene TRBV27; a weak D match, TRBD1 (6 bases). Germline CDR1 reads MNHEY; CDR2 reads SMNVEV (reference sequence). Trimming took off 5 bases at V and 3 bases at J, with 14 bases between the two ends. CDR3 size: 14 residues. Here the CDR3 reads CASSLGTTRYEQYF. The CDR3 DNA follows: TGTGCCAGCAGTCTCGGGACAACCCGCTACGAGCAGTACTTC.

The chain carries TRBV27 and TRBJ2-7; 10 bases agree with TRBD2. This CDR3 has 15 amino acids. Trimming took 4 bases from V and 3 from J; bases not matched to a gene: 6. Germline V lookup: CDR1 MNHEY, CDR2 SMNVEV (reference sequence). CDR3 DNA: TGTGCCAGCAGTTCCCTAGCGGGGGAGCTCTACGAGCAGTACTTC. Translating gives CASSSLAGELYEQYF.

This clone was seen only once. The CDR3 sequence: CASSEWPAALYEQYF. CDR3 in DNA: TGTGCCAGCAGTGAATGGCCAGCCGCCCTCTACGAGCAGTACTTC. V is TRBV6-4 and J is TRBJ2-7; D remains unclear. The CDR3 totals 15 residues. V gave up 3 bases and J gave up 3 bases, with 15 bases separating them. Germline V lookup: CDR1 MRHNA, CDR2 SNTAGT.